The 2 T cell receptor beta chains reported below all come from one sample, sequenced in a study of blood T cell repertoires in COVID-19. Assay: immunoSEQ multiplex PCR; the TCRdb copy retains only in-frame clones and omits some. In the table there are about 98,000 clones, around nine tenths of which are singletons. Sequencing was done on a sample of peripheral blood. The receptors originated from a woman aged 45-65 years with COVID-19, enrolled during active disease.

The chain has TRBV6-6 and TRBJ1-6; 8 positions agree with TRBD1. Germline CDR1 and CDR2: MNHNY and SVGAGI (reference sequence). The CDR3 sequence is 15 residues long. After removal of 5 bases from V and 7 bases from J, the junction contained 7 bases not matched to a gene. The CDR3 loop is CASSKTGGINSPLHF. CDR3 nucleotide sequence: TGTGCCAGCAGTAAAACAGGGGGTATCAATTCACCCCTCCACTTT.

The gene calls are TRBV6-5 and TRBJ1-6; 7 bases align to TRBD1. V lost 0 bases, J lost 9 bases, and 5 bases stayed unmatched. Germline V gene lookup returns CDR1 MNHEY and CDR2 SVGAGI. The length of the CDR3 is 15 residues. The CDR3 nucleotides read TGTGCCAGCAGTTACTCGACAGGGTTACGTTCACCCCTCCACTTT. This gives the protein CASSYSTGLRSPLHF.